The 18 T cell receptor beta chains below come from one sample, sequenced in a study of CD8 T cells in Susac syndrome. An amount of RNA that ranged from roughly 0.5 to 1 ug was reverse transcribed with random hexamers. TCRdb re-called the immunoSEQ multiplex PCR reads with MiXCR, one entry per CDR3 protein. The table shows approximately 54,000 distinct CDR3 sequences, with around 93% occurring only once. The sequenced material came from CD8+ T cells from PBMCs. The receptors shown here come from a human donor with Susac syndrome.

V usage is TRBV23-1 and J usage is TRBJ1-6, with D maybe TRBD1 (5 bases). TRBV23-1 has ORF status, its function being uncertain. The ends were cut back, 4 bases at V and 4 bases at J, with 17 bases in the middle. This CDR3 is built from 17 residues. The CDR3 loop is CASSPKTRTIYNSPLHF. CDR3 bases: TGCGCCAGCAGTCCGAAGACCCGGACAATTTATAATTCACCCCTCCACTTT.

The rearrangement joins TRBV15 to TRBJ2-2, with 9 bases aligning to TRBD1. The germline CDR1 and CDR2 sequences are LNHNV and YYDKDF (reference sequence). V lost 0 bases to trimming and J lost 5 bases; unmatched junction nucleotides: 10. CDR3 length equals 18 residues. In nucleotides, the CDR3 is TGTGCCACCAGCAGAGATTCCCGGACAGGGGCGGTTACCGGGGAGCTGTTTTTT. This gives the protein CATSRDSRTGAVTGELFF.

This clonotype was seen only once. V usage is TRBV10-2 and J usage is TRBJ1-2; D unresolved. V was cut by 7 bases and J by 3 bases, with 12 bases left in between. Germline CDR1 reads WSHSY; CDR2 reads SAAADI. The length of the CDR3 is 13 residues. The CDR3 spells CASTHRLDYGYTF. CDR3 nucleotides: TGCGCCAGCACCCATAGGTTGGACTATGGCTACACCTTC.

This sequence joins TRBV7-3 and TRBJ2-4; the D gene is possibly TRBD1 (6 bases). CDR1 is SGHTA, CDR2 FQGTGA, per germline. The CDR3 length is 11 residues. The germline V and J ends were trimmed by 5 bases and 10 bases, with 9 bases remaining between them. CDR3 coding DNA: TGTGCCAGCAGCGTCACAGGGATTCAGTACTTC. Protein sequence: CASSVTGIQYF.

The chain carries TRBV7-9 and TRBJ2-3; D may be TRBD1 (6 bases). The CDR3 sequence is 15 residues long. The V end was cut by 5 bases, the J end by 1 base, with 13 bases between. Germline V lookup: CDR1 SEHNR, CDR2 FQNEAQ (reference sequence). CDR3 amino acids: CASSRVRTGTDTQYF. In nucleotides, the CDR3 is TGTGCCAGCAGCCGGGTGAGGACAGGCACAGATACGCAGTATTTT. Full variable domain (outside the CDR3, taken from reference TRBV7-9 and TRBJ2-3): DTGVSQNPRHKITKRGQNVTFRCDPISEHNRLYWYRQTLGQGPEFLTYFQNEAQLEKSRLLSDRFSAERPKGSFSTLEIQRTEQGDSAMYLCASSRVRTGTDTQYFGPGTRLTVL.

The chain recombines TRBV12-3 or TRBV12-4 with TRBJ2-5; TRBD2 aligns across 7 bases. The V gene end was trimmed by 3 bases and the J gene end by 3 bases; junction bases not matched to a gene: 1. The CDR3 loop spans 13 amino acids. CDR3 DNA sequence: TGTGCCAGCAGTTTCAGCGGGGAAGAGACCCAGTACTTC. This codes for CASSFSGEETQYF.

The chain employs TRBV30 and TRBJ2-1, with a possible D match to TRBD2 (5 bases). This CDR3 has 13 residues. The V end was cut by 0 bases, the J end by 4 bases, with 7 bases between. The germline CDR1 and CDR2 sequences are GTSNPN and SVGIG (reference sequence). CDR3 in amino acids: CAWSVGLYNEQFF. CDR3 coding DNA: TGTGCCTGGAGTGTAGGACTGTACAATGAGCAGTTCTTC.

The rearrangement joins TRBV7-9 to TRBJ1-4, with no clear D. CDR1 and CDR2 (germline): SEHNR, FQNEAQ (reference sequence). The CDR3 contains 15 residues. Trimming left V 1 base short and J 2 bases short, with 8 bases between. The CDR3 sequence: CASSLGVGTNEKLFF. In DNA form, the CDR3 reads TGTGCCAGCAGCTTAGGAGTAGGGACTAATGAAAAACTGTTTTTT.

This chain joins TRBV18 and TRBJ2-6, with D possibly being TRBD2 (5 bases). The germline V gene has CDR1 KGHSH and CDR2 LQKENI. CDR3 length equals 19 residues. V was pared by 0 bases and J by 1 base, with 16 bases between. CDR3 bases: TGTGCCAGCTCACCACCGAGGGCAGCTCGCCAGTCTGGGGCCAACGTCCTGACTTTC. This encodes CASSPPRAARQSGANVLTF.

This clonotype occurred once. The rearrangement uses TRBV19 and TRBJ2-7; no reliable D call. CDR1 LNHDA and CDR2 SQIVND come from the germline V gene (reference sequence). The V end lost 1 base, the J end lost 1 base, and 8 bases lay between the germline ends. The CDR3 covers 14 residues. The CDR3, as DNA: TGTGCCAGTAGTATAGTTGGAAGTTCCTACGAGCAGTACTTC. This codes for CASSIVGSSYEQYF.

This clonotype was seen only once. The rearrangement links TRBV30 to TRBJ2-4, with D unclear. The CDR3 loop spans 14 amino acids. V lost 2 bases and J 0 bases, leaving 8 bases between the germline ends. Per the germline V gene, CDR1 is GTSNPN and CDR2 is SVGIG (reference sequence). The CDR3 here is CAWSRDLAKNIQYF. CDR3 sequence (DNA): TGTGCCTGGAGTAGAGACCTAGCCAAAAACATTCAGTACTTC.

The chain uses TRBV3-1 and TRBJ2-2, with 10 positions matching TRBD2. Germline V CDR1 and CDR2: LGHDT, YNNKEL (reference sequence). Trimming removed 0 bases from V and 5 bases from J; junction bases left unmatched: 3. This CDR3 spans 16 amino acids. Written as DNA, the CDR3 is TGTGCCAGCAGCCAAGAGCTAGCGGGGGATACCGGGGAGCTGTTTTTT. The encoded protein is CASSQELAGDTGELFF.

This clonotype has a single count. The chain combines TRBV4-3 with TRBJ1-2; no clear D. V was shortened by 0 bases and J by 7 bases, with 15 bases between the two germline ends. Germline V CDR1 and CDR2: LGHNA, YSLEER. The CDR3 has 15 amino acids. CDR3 in amino acids: CASSQDEGAGGGYTF. The CDR3 region has the DNA TGCGCCAGCAGCCAAGATGAGGGAGCGGGCGGTGGCTACACCTTC.

This chain uses TRBV4-2 with TRBJ2-1; a possible D gene is TRBD1 (5 bases). The CDR3 is 12 amino acids. V lost 0 bases to trimming and J lost 11 bases, with 8 bases between them. Germline CDR1 is LGHNA and CDR2 is YNFKEQ. Here the CDR3 DNA reads TGTGCCAGCAGCCAAGAGGGGCAGAAGCAGTTCTTC. Protein: CASSQEGQKQFF.

This chain joins TRBV12-3 or TRBV12-4 and TRBJ2-5; TRBD2 agrees at 10 bases. CDR3 length: 15 residues. The V gene end was trimmed by 3 bases and the J gene end by 5 bases; junction bases not matched to a gene: 6. DNA of the CDR3: TGTGCCAGCAGTTTCCAGCGGGGGGGCCCGGAGACCCAGTACTTC. This gives the protein CASSFQRGGPETQYF.

DNA for the CDR3: TGTGCCAGCAGCCCAAGCGGGGGGGCGGCAGATACGCAGTATTTT. Amino acid sequence: CASSPSGGAADTQYF. V gene TRBV7-2 combines with J gene TRBJ2-3; 10 bases are shared with TRBD2. The CDR3 covers 15 residues. With V trimmed by 5 bases and J by 4 bases, 6 bases remained unmatched. Germline CDR1 SGHTA, CDR2 FQGNSA.

The rearrangement uses TRBV6-2 or TRBV6-3 and TRBJ2-3, with D hard to call. This CDR3 has 14 amino acids. Germline V gene data show CDR1 as MNHEY and CDR2 as SVGEGT. V dropped 2 bases and J dropped 4 bases, with 10 bases sitting between them. The CDR3 loop reads CASSYMIASDTQYF. The CDR3 bases are TGTGCCAGCAGTTACATGATAGCCTCAGATACGCAGTATTTT.

The V and J genes are TRBV30 and TRBJ1-1; no clear D gene. The CDR3 spans 13 residues. Germline CDR1 is GTSNPN and CDR2 is SVGIG (reference sequence). V lost 1 base and J lost 3, with 9 bases in between. CDR3 DNA: TGTGCCTGGAGTGAGGGCAGGTACACTGAAGCTTTCTTT. Translated: CAWSEGRYTEAFF.